The T cell receptor beta chain under discussion was sequenced for a study of blood T cell repertoires in COVID-19. Study in general: Acute and convalescent COVID-19 specimens originated in the United States, Italy and Spain. The cDNA or gDNA used as material had been derived from T cells, B-cell-depleted T cells, or PBMCs.

Enrolled during active infection, Seattle patients were then followed longitudinally. Original analysis: Nucleated cell number was recorded as an estimate derived from reference gene primer amplification. Profiled with immunoSEQ multiplex PCR; TCRdb holds only in-frame clones, not every one. That table supplies the V and J calls and clone size; D and trimming were determined from the DNA. The repertoire holds 70,000 or so clones, with roughly 71% as singletons. The sequence came from a man aged 55-75 years with COVID-19, enrolled during active disease. Sequenced material: peripheral blood.

The CDR3 DNA reads TGTGCCAGCAGCTTGCGACAGGGTGATCAGCCCCAGCATTTT. Its protein is CASSLRQGDQPQHF. The V call is TRBV5-5, the J call TRBJ1-5; 7 bases map to TRBD1. V was clipped by 1 base and J by 5 bases; unmatched bases: 3. Looked up from germline, CDR1 is SGHKS and CDR2 is YYEKEE (reference sequence). This CDR3 comprises 14 residues. The whole variable domain, filled in from reference TRBV5-5 and TRBJ1-5, reads DAGVTQSPTHLIKTRGQQVTLRCSPISGHKSVSWYQQVLGQGPQFIFQYYEKEERGRGNFPDRFSARQFPNYSSELNVNALLLGDSALYLCASSLRQGDQPQHFGDGTRLSIL.